The 14 T cell receptor beta chains given below trace back to one sample, sequenced in a study of blood T cell repertoires in COVID-19. Profiling relied on immunoSEQ multiplex PCR, and the TCRdb table lists in-frame clones only, not all of them. The sample consists of fewer than 200,000 clones, about 86% of them appearing once. Material for sequencing was peripheral blood. The source is an older man with active or convalescent COVID-19.

As for this clone: This same CDR3 is encoded by further DNA sequences in the sample. The rearrangement joins TRBV5-1 to TRBJ1-2; 10 bases agree with TRBD1. There are 14 residues in the CDR3. The V segment lost 4 bases and the J segment 2 bases; nucleotides outside the gene matches: 2. Germline CDR1 SGHRS, CDR2 YFSETQ. The CDR3 DNA follows: TGCGCCAGCAGCAGGGGACAGGGGAACTATGGCTACACCTTC. Protein sequence: CASSRGQGNYGYTF.

V usage is TRBV14 and J usage is TRBJ2-5; 7 positions match TRBD2. Unmatched junction bases numbered 11, after V lost 2 bases and J lost 5 bases. Germline-derived CDR1 and CDR2 are SGHDN and FVKESK. CDR3 length: 16 residues. The CDR3 region is CASSQHPGKGGETQYF. CDR3 nucleotides: TGTGCCAGCAGCCAACACCCGGGGAAGGGAGGGGAGACCCAGTACTTC.

The chain couples TRBV28 to TRBJ2-1; TRBD2 might be the D (6 bases). CDR1 and CDR2 from the germline V gene are MDHEN and SYDVKM. The V end was cut by 7 bases, the J end by 4 bases, with 8 bases between. This CDR3 contains 12 residues. The CDR3 DNA is TGTGCCAGCACAGGAGGGTACAATGAGCAGTTCTTC. Protein sequence: CASTGGYNEQFF.

The table lists this clone with a few counts. The chain recombines TRBV7-2 with TRBJ1-6; a possible D gene is TRBD1 (5 bases). Deletions cut 2 bases from V and 10 bases from J, with 15 bases between. CDR3 length: 15 residues. Germline CDR1 SGHTA, CDR2 FQGNSA. CDR3 in DNA: TGTGCCAGCAGCTTATCGGGACTATCTAAGTCACCCCTCCACTTT. This sequence encodes CASSLSGLSKSPLHF. The variable domain in full, with the rest retrieved from reference TRBV7-2 and TRBJ1-6, is GAGVSQSPSNKVTEKGKDVELRCDPISGHTALYWYRQSLGQGLEFLIYFQGNSAPDKSGLPSDRFSAERTGGSVSTLTIQRTQQEDSAVYLCASSLSGLSKSPLHFGNGTRLTVT.

The V and J genes are TRBV9 and TRBJ1-2; the D gene is possibly TRBD1 (5 bases). CDR1 is SGDLS, CDR2 YYNGEE, per germline. V was pared by 3 bases and J by 6 bases, with 9 bases between. The length of the CDR3 is 12 residues. CDR3 loop: CASSESGNGYTF. In DNA, the CDR3 is TGTGCCAGCAGCGAATCAGGGAATGGCTACACCTTC.

The gene calls are TRBV30 and TRBJ1-1, with D unresolved. Deletions cut 4 bases from V and 4 bases from J, with 16 bases between. The CDR3 is 14 amino acids. Germline CDR1 reads GTSNPN; CDR2 reads SVGIG (reference sequence). CDR3 amino acids: CAWTGQRTGTEAFF. The CDR3, as DNA: TGTGCCTGGACCGGTCAACGAACTGGCACTGAAGCTTTCTTT.

This clone was counted a single time. J is TRBJ1-4 and V is TRBV18, with a tentative D call TRBD1 (5 bases). The germline V and J ends were trimmed by 0 bases and 0 bases, with 8 bases remaining between them. Germline loops: CDR1 KGHSH, CDR2 LQKENI. The CDR3 spans 16 residues. DNA for the CDR3: TGTGCCAGCTCACCACCTACAGGTGCAACTAATGAAAAACTGTTTTTT. This translates into CASSPPTGATNEKLFF.

V is TRBV5-8 and J is TRBJ1-5, with D hard to call. This CDR3 spans 17 amino acids. Germline assignment: CDR1 SGHTS and CDR2 YDEGEE. The V end lost 4 bases, the J end lost 3 bases, and 20 bases lay between the germline ends. The CDR3 loop reads CASSPEVQPRPNQPQHF. For the CDR3, the DNA is TGTGCCAGCAGCCCGGAGGTCCAGCCCCGTCCCAATCAGCCCCAGCATTTT.

The chain combines TRBV20-1 with TRBJ1-1; D remains ambiguous. V lost 6 bases, J lost 6 bases, and 11 bases lay in between. Per the germline V gene, CDR1 is DFQATT and CDR2 is SNEGSKA (reference sequence). CDR3 size: 11 residues. The CDR3 region is CSAASVSEAFF. CDR3 bases: TGCAGTGCCGCCTCGGTGTCTGAAGCTTTCTTT.

The V call is TRBV6-2 or TRBV6-3, the J call TRBJ2-7; D is unresolved. There are 13 residues in the CDR3. V lost 1 base, J lost 3 bases, and 7 bases lay in between. Germline CDR1 and CDR2: MNHEY and SVGEGT. DNA of the CDR3: TGTGCCAGCAGTTACTTAAGCGTCTACGAGCAGTACTTC. Residues: CASSYLSVYEQYF.

J is TRBJ1-5 and V is TRBV7-2; D is unclear. CDR3 length equals 17 residues. V lost 1 base to trimming and J lost 2 bases, with 15 bases between them. The germline V gene encodes CDR1 SGHTA and CDR2 FQGNSA. CDR3 region: CASSLGWRVYGNQPQHF. Here the CDR3 DNA reads TGTGCCAGCAGCTTAGGATGGAGGGTATATGGCAATCAGCCCCAGCATTTT. Full variable domain (missing parts from reference TRBV7-2 and TRBJ1-5): GAGVSQSPSNKVTEKGKDVELRCDPISGHTALYWYRQSLGQGLEFLIYFQGNSAPDKSGLPSDRFSAERTGGSVSTLTIQRTQQEDSAVYLCASSLGWRVYGNQPQHFGDGTRLSIL.

The chain is built from TRBV7-2 and TRBJ1-1; D gene ambiguous. With 0 bases removed from V and 8 bases from J, the gap between germline ends came to 13 bases. CDR1 is SGHTA, CDR2 FQGNSA, per germline. There are 14 residues in the CDR3. The CDR3 protein is CASSLAGPGEEAFF. Here the CDR3 DNA reads TGTGCCAGCAGCTTAGCGGGCCCCGGGGAGGAAGCTTTCTTT.

This chain joins TRBV5-6 and TRBJ1-1; D gene uncertain. Germline CDR1 is SGHDT and CDR2 is YYEEEE. V gave up 1 base and J gave up 3 bases, with 16 bases separating them. This CDR3 has 16 residues. CDR3: CASSLWRRELHTEAFF. CDR3 sequence (DNA): TGTGCCAGCAGCTTGTGGCGGCGGGAGCTCCACACTGAAGCTTTCTTT.

The V call is TRBV7-2, the J call TRBJ1-2, with D perhaps matching TRBD1 (5 bases). V was shortened by 5 bases and J by 7 bases, with 17 bases between the two germline ends. Germline CDR1 SGHTA, CDR2 FQGNSA. The CDR3 totals 14 residues. Here the CDR3 DNA reads TGTGCCAGCAGCCTCTCGGGACTTCCTGGTGGCTACACCTTC. It yields the protein CASSLSGLPGGYTF.